The next 10 T cell receptor beta chains were all read from a single sample in a study of T cells after yellow fever vaccination. TCRdb fed the 5' RACE reads into MiXCR, producing one record per CDR3 protein. The sample shows 400,000 or so distinct CDR3 sequences, 11% of them seen only once. The sample was PBMCs, taken on the day of the first yellow fever vaccination. Receptors originate from a man younger than 30 who received the YFV17D yellow fever vaccine.

This clonotype has a handful of counts. This chain connects TRBV9 to TRBJ1-5, with D uncertain. Germline loops: CDR1 SGDLS, CDR2 YYNGEE. This CDR3 region has 15 residues. Trimming stripped 2 bases from V and 1 base from J, with 10 bases between. CDR3: CASSVDQESNQPQHF. CDR3 coding DNA: TGTGCCAGCAGCGTGGACCAAGAGAGCAATCAGCCCCAGCATTTT.

The table lists this clonotype with a few counts. The chain employs TRBV3-1 and TRBJ2-3; 7 bases are shared with TRBD1. Trimming at V came to 0 bases and at J to 6 bases, leaving 9 bases not matched to a gene. CDR3 length: 16 residues. Germline loops: CDR1 LGHDT, CDR2 YNNKEL (reference sequence). This CDR3 reads CASSQDFQGVRDTQYF. The CDR3, as DNA: TGTGCCAGCAGCCAAGACTTCCAGGGGGTGAGGGATACGCAGTATTTT.

The genes are TRBV12-3 or TRBV12-4 and TRBJ2-1; D may be TRBD2 (5 bases). V lost 3 bases and J lost 9, with 12 bases in between. CDR3 size: 13 residues. CDR3 amino acids: CASSFPGWGEQFF. The CDR3 DNA sequence: TGTGCCAGCAGTTTTCCGGGATGGGGTGAGCAGTTCTTC.

CDR3 nucleotide sequence: TGTGCCACCAGTGATCCCTTCCCGCCCGGGGAGCTGTTTTTT. Its translation: CATSDPFPPGELFF. The V call is TRBV24-1, the J call TRBJ2-2; D gene uncertain. V dropped 3 bases and J dropped 6 bases, with 10 bases sitting between them. The germline CDR1 and CDR2 sequences are KGHDR and SFDVKD. The CDR3 contains 14 residues.

In regard to this clonotype: One end of the junction varies from germline; a read error may be responsible. V usage is TRBV20-1 and J usage is TRBJ2-3; TRBD2 is a possible D gene (5 bases). This CDR3 has 15 residues. The germline CDR1 and CDR2 sequences are DFQATT and SNEGSKA (reference sequence). CDR3 DNA sequence: TGCAGTGCTAGAGATCTACTCCCGGGAACAGAAACGCAGTATTTT. Protein sequence: CSARDLLPGTETQYF.

This rearrangement joins TRBV5-1 to TRBJ2-2; D is undetermined. CDR1 is SGHRS, CDR2 YFSETQ, per germline. The ends were cut back, 1 base at V and 4 bases at J, with 11 bases in the middle. The CDR3 has 15 residues. The CDR3 loop reads CASSLPGPITGELFF. In nucleotides, the CDR3 is TGCGCCAGCAGCTTGCCGGGTCCAATCACCGGGGAGCTGTTTTTT.

The genes are TRBV10-1 and TRBJ2-3, with unresolved D. Germline V CDR1 and CDR2: WNHNN, SYGVQD (reference sequence). Trimming removed 0 bases from V and 2 bases from J, with 3 bases in between. This CDR3 contains 13 residues. The CDR3 DNA reads TGCGCCAGCAGTGAGTCCGTCACAGATACGCAGTATTTT. It codes for CASSESVTDTQYF.

The genes are TRBV6-1 and TRBJ2-1, with unresolved D. The length of the CDR3 is 11 residues. V shed 6 bases and J shed 6 bases, with 6 bases lying between them. Looked up from germline, CDR1 is MNHNS and CDR2 is SASEGT. CDR3 residues: CASRYPNEQFF. The CDR3 nucleotides read TGTGCCAGCAGGTACCCCAATGAGCAGTTCTTC.

The chain employs TRBV10-3 and TRBJ2-3; 8 bases match TRBD2. The germline V gene has CDR1 ENHRY and CDR2 SYGVKD. This CDR3 has 17 amino acids. Unmatched junction bases numbered 17, after V lost 8 bases and J lost 4 bases. The CDR3 here is CAISGRRRAGVPDTQYF. Here the CDR3 DNA reads TGTGCCATCTCCGGGAGGCGTCGAGCGGGGGTCCCAGATACGCAGTATTTT.

The CDR3 DNA reads TGTGCCAGCAGTTCCGAACCGGGACAGTACAATGAGCAGTTCTTC. Protein product: CASSSEPGQYNEQFF. The chain recombines TRBV12-3 or TRBV12-4 with TRBJ2-1, with 7 positions matching TRBD1. Trimming took 4 bases from V and 4 from J; bases not matched to a gene: 7. The CDR3 spans 15 residues.